These 32 T cell receptor beta chains were sequenced from one sample in a study of identical twins. From the 5' RACE reads, TCRdb called clonotypes with MiXCR, one entry per CDR3 protein. The sample records 600,000 to 800,000 distinct CDR3 sequences, approximately 22% being singletons. The sample was also linked to a second study, of T cells expressing NK-cell markers.

Specimen: PBMCs. These receptors all stem from a woman in her late teens or twenties in good health.

The gene calls are TRBV9 and TRBJ1-5; no clear D gene. Trimming pared 3 bases from V and 0 bases from J, leaving 7 bases between. The germline CDR1 and CDR2 sequences are SGDLS and YYNGEE. The CDR3 runs to 14 residues. This chain's CDR3 is CASSEGVSNQPQHF. In DNA form, the CDR3 reads TGTGCCAGCAGCGAGGGAGTTAGCAATCAGCCCCAGCATTTT.

This chain connects TRBV4-3 to TRBJ2-3; 7 nucleotides agree with TRBD2. Per the germline V gene, CDR1 is LGHNA and CDR2 is YSLEER. J was trimmed by 6 bases and V by 1 base; bases with no gene match: 13. The CDR3 extends over 17 amino acids. In DNA form, the CDR3 reads TGCGCCAGCAGCCAAGTGGGCACGAGGGAGGGCCCTGATACGCAGTATTTT. Its translation: CASSQVGTREGPDTQYF.

The chain carries TRBV27 and TRBJ1-5; 7 nucleotides match TRBD1. Germline V gives CDR1 MNHEY, CDR2 SMNVEV (reference sequence). J lost 7 bases, V lost 6 bases, and 18 bases had no gene match. This CDR3 is 17 amino acids long. The CDR3 here is CASRNIGGIRSEQPQHF. The CDR3 DNA reads TGTGCCAGCAGGAACATAGGGGGCATTCGAAGCGAACAGCCCCAGCATTTT.

In its sample, this clonotype was seen a few times. This rearrangement joins TRBV12-3 or TRBV12-4 to TRBJ2-7; 7 bases fit TRBD1. Trimming removed 7 bases from V and 7 bases from J; junction bases left unmatched: 7. The CDR3 has 12 residues. In DNA form, the CDR3 reads TGTGCCAGCAACAATCCAGGGGGTGAGCAGTACTTC. Its translation: CASNNPGGEQYF.

CDR3 protein: CAIGQNTEAFF. The CDR3 nucleotides are TGTGCCATCGGACAGAACACTGAAGCTTTCTTT. J is TRBJ1-1 and V is TRBV10-3; possibly TRBD1 for D (5 bases). The CDR3 runs to 11 residues. V was clipped by 8 bases and J by 1 base, with 5 bases between them. The V gene's germline CDR1 is ENHRY and CDR2 SYGVKD.

There are a few counts of this clonotype. CDR3 protein: CASSQDTGVPDTQYF. Written as DNA, the CDR3 is TGCGCCAGCAGCCAAGATACGGGAGTCCCAGATACGCAGTATTTT. V gene TRBV4-3 combines with J gene TRBJ2-3; weak D call: TRBD2 (6 bases). CDR1 and CDR2 (germline): LGHNA, YSLEER. The CDR3 consists of 15 residues. The ends were cut back, 0 bases at V and 4 bases at J, with 11 bases in the middle.

The chain uses TRBV6-1 and TRBJ1-6, with 9 bases aligning to TRBD1. The germline CDR1 and CDR2 sequences are MNHNS and SASEGT. The CDR3 is made up of 14 amino acids. Trimming took 5 bases from V and 7 from J; bases not matched to a gene: 3. CDR3 DNA sequence: TGTGCCAGCAGTACCGGGACAGGGAATTCACCCCTCCACTTT. Residues: CASSTGTGNSPLHF.

This chain joins TRBV5-1 and TRBJ2-1; no clear D. The length of the CDR3 is 15 residues. The V and J ends lost 0 bases and 1 base respectively, with 8 bases between them. Germline V gene lookup returns CDR1 SGHRS and CDR2 YFSETQ. The CDR3 DNA reads as TGCGCCAGCAGCTTGGCGAGACCGTCCTACAATGAGCAGTTCTTC. Its protein is CASSLARPSYNEQFF.

Ten or more counts support this clonotype. This sequence joins TRBV12-5 and TRBJ2-3; 7 nucleotides match TRBD2. Trimming at V came to 4 bases and at J to 3 bases, leaving 4 bases not matched to a gene. Germline loops: CDR1 LGHNT, CDR2 FRNRAP. The CDR3 spans 14 residues. In DNA form, the CDR3 reads TGTGCTAGTGGTTCCGGGACTACTACAGATACGCAGTATTTT. It codes for CASGSGTTTDTQYF. Full variable domain (outside the CDR3, taken from reference TRBV12-5 and TRBJ2-3): DARVTQTPRHKVTEMGQEVTMRCQPILGHNTVFWYRQTMMQGLELLAYFRNRAPLDDSGMPKDRFSAEMPDATLATLKIQPSEPRDSAVYFCASGSGTTTDTQYFGPGTRLTVL.

This clonotype was counted between two and nine times. The gene calls are TRBV5-1 and TRBJ2-3; 8 nucleotides line up with TRBD2. V was clipped by 6 bases and J by 0 bases; unmatched bases: 6. CDR1 is SGHRS and CDR2 is YFSETQ in the germline V gene. The CDR3 runs to 15 residues. For the CDR3, the DNA is TGCGCCAGCAACGGATTAGCGGGGAGCACAGATACGCAGTATTTT. Its protein is CASNGLAGSTDTQYF.

The sample holds a few counts of this clonotype. The rearrangement joins TRBV20-1 to TRBJ2-3; D not certain. Between the trimmed V and J ends, which lost 0 bases and 4 bases, there was a span of 8 bases. CDR1 is DFQATT, CDR2 SNEGSKA, per germline (reference sequence). The CDR3 has 13 amino acids. The CDR3 loop reads CSARDPYPDTQYF. The CDR3 bases are TGCAGTGCTAGAGATCCCTACCCAGATACGCAGTATTTT.

V usage is TRBV5-6 and J usage is TRBJ1-5, with D uncertain. This CDR3 has 12 residues. Trimming shortened V by 3 bases and J by 4 bases, and 5 bases separated the two germline ends. Germline CDR1 reads SGHDT; CDR2 reads YYEEEE. CDR3 loop: CASSSFNQPQHF. CDR3 bases: TGTGCCAGCAGCTCGTTTAATCAGCCCCAGCATTTT.

Here the CDR3 DNA reads TGTGCCAGCAGCTTAGGGGACCCTAGCGCCCAAGAGACCCAGTACTTC. Translated, it gives CASSLGDPSAQETQYF. The V and J genes are TRBV7-9 and TRBJ2-5; perhaps TRBD2 as D (6 bases). The germline V and J ends were trimmed by 1 base and 1 base, with 13 bases remaining between them. Germline-derived CDR1 and CDR2 are SEHNR and FQNEAQ (reference sequence). The CDR3 totals 16 residues.

This clonotype was picked up a small number of times. The V and J genes are TRBV12-3 or TRBV12-4 and TRBJ1-5; 7 bases line up with TRBD1. V lost 6 bases to trimming and J lost 10 bases; unmatched junction nucleotides: 12. This CDR3 region has 14 residues. Here the CDR3 reads CASRPDREPSPQHF. The CDR3 region has the DNA TGTGCCAGCAGACCCGACAGGGAGCCTAGTCCCCAGCATTTT.

This clonotype was detected only a few times. This chain links TRBV9 with TRBJ1-2; D ambiguous. V gave up 0 bases and J gave up 3 bases, with 9 bases separating them. Looked up from germline, CDR1 is SGDLS and CDR2 is YYNGEE. The CDR3 runs to 14 residues. This chain's CDR3 is CASSVDDIYYGYTF. CDR3 sequence (DNA): TGTGCCAGCAGCGTAGACGATATATACTATGGCTACACCTTC.

The sample holds a few counts of this clonotype. The chain carries TRBV12-3 or TRBV12-4 and TRBJ2-3, with 12 bases aligning to TRBD2. The CDR3 covers 17 residues. Unmatched junction bases numbered 8, after V lost 5 bases and J lost 2 bases. CDR3: CASSLSRLAGDTDTQYF. The CDR3 coding sequence is TGTGCCAGCAGTCTCTCCCGACTAGCGGGGGACACAGATACGCAGTATTTT.

Only a few counts were recorded for this clonotype. The chain links TRBV7-6 to TRBJ2-1; TRBD2 might be the D (6 bases). There are 16 residues in the CDR3. Between the trimmed V and J ends, which lost 2 bases and 9 bases, there was a span of 20 bases. Germline-derived CDR1 and CDR2 are SGHVS and FNYEAQ. CDR3 amino acids: CASSLQPPRGTVEQFF. The CDR3, as DNA: TGTGCCAGCAGCTTACAACCCCCCCGCGGGACTGTTGAGCAGTTCTTC. The full variable domain, completed using reference TRBV7-6 and TRBJ2-1, is GAGVSQSPRYKVTKRGQDVALRCDPISGHVSLYWYRQALGQGPEFLTYFNYEAQQDKSGLPNDRFSAERPEGSISTLTIQRTEQRDSAMYRCASSLQPPRGTVEQFFGPGTRLTVL.

The chain combines TRBV6-5 with TRBJ2-1, with D perhaps TRBD2 (5 bases). Germline-derived CDR1 and CDR2 are MNHEY and SVGAGI. The V gene lost 8 bases and the J gene lost 8 bases, with 13 bases spanning the gap. This CDR3 is 12 amino acids long. CDR3 nucleotides: TGTGCCAGCTTCCGGCTAGCCCATGAGCAGTTCTTC. Translated, it gives CASFRLAHEQFF.

This clonotype has only a few counts. The rearrangement joins TRBV7-8 to TRBJ1-2; tentative D call: TRBD1 (6 bases). Germline V gene sequence: CDR1 SGHVS, CDR2 FQNEAQ. The germline V and J ends were trimmed by 5 bases and 4 bases, with 11 bases remaining between them. There are 13 residues in the CDR3. CDR3 amino acids: CASSKDSPYGYTF. CDR3 bases: TGTGCCAGCAGCAAGGACAGTCCCTATGGCTACACCTTC.

This clonotype was counted a few times. CDR3: CSARGTGELETQYF. Written as DNA, the CDR3 is TGCAGTGCTAGAGGGACAGGGGAGTTGGAGACCCAGTACTTC. The gene calls are TRBV20-1 and TRBJ2-5; 9 nucleotides line up with TRBD1. Germline lookup yields CDR1 DFQATT and CDR2 SNEGSKA (reference sequence). The CDR3 has 14 amino acids. Unmatched junction bases numbered 5, after V lost 1 base and J lost 5 bases.

The chain is built from TRBV5-1 and TRBJ2-7; 8 positions match TRBD2. Germline V gene lookup returns CDR1 SGHRS and CDR2 YFSETQ. CDR3 size: 14 residues. V lost 4 bases, J lost 2 bases, and 5 bases stayed unmatched. This CDR3 reads CASSPYSGTYEQYF. CDR3 bases: TGCGCCAGCAGCCCCTATAGCGGGACCTACGAGCAGTACTTC.

This clonotype was recorded at least ten times. This CDR3 is CASSPGEGLQGYEQYF. DNA for the CDR3: TGTGCCAGCAGCCCGGGTGAAGGACTACAAGGGTACGAGCAGTACTTC. This chain links TRBV12-3 or TRBV12-4 with TRBJ2-7, with TRBD2 as a possible D gene (6 bases). The CDR3 contains 16 residues. V lost 6 bases to trimming and J lost 4 bases, with 22 bases between them.

The chain is built from TRBV15 and TRBJ2-4, with 14 bases matching TRBD2. Germline lookup yields CDR1 LNHNV and CDR2 YYDKDF (reference sequence). This CDR3 spans 21 amino acids. V lost 5 bases to trimming and J lost 0 bases; unmatched junction nucleotides: 15. Here the CDR3 reads CATSPHKVGLAGVVAKNIQYF. In nucleotides, the CDR3 is TGTGCCACCAGCCCCCATAAAGTGGGACTAGCGGGGGTAGTAGCCAAAAACATTCAGTACTTC.

This clonotype was seen a few times. The V gene is TRBV6-5, the J gene TRBJ2-3; D may be TRBD2 (6 bases). The CDR3 contains 13 residues. Germline V gene sequence: CDR1 MNHEY, CDR2 SVGAGI. Trimming pared 6 bases from V and 5 bases from J, leaving 12 bases between. The CDR3 region has the DNA TGTGCCAGCAGATCGGGAGTAAGAGATACGCAGTATTTT. This codes for CASRSGVRDTQYF.

In the case of this clonotype: Since a much larger clone is just one base distant, this may be a read error. The chain links TRBV12-3 or TRBV12-4 to TRBJ2-6; D not certain. Trimming stripped 8 bases from V and 2 bases from J, with 1 base between. This CDR3 spans 11 amino acids. This CDR3 is CASAGANVLTF. DNA of the CDR3: TGTGCCAGCGCTGGGGCCAACGTCCTGACTTTC.

This clonotype was counted ten times or more. In DNA form, the CDR3 reads TGTGCCAGCAGTCACTGGGCCTCCCAGAACACTGAAGCTTTCTTT. Its translation: CASSHWASQNTEAFF. This chain uses TRBV12-3 or TRBV12-4 with TRBJ1-1; D gene unclear. The CDR3 sequence is 15 residues long. Trimming took off 5 bases at V and 1 base at J, with 14 bases between the two ends.

V gene TRBV7-2 combines with J gene TRBJ2-1; TRBD2 agrees at 8 bases. Trimming at V came to 1 base and at J to 4 bases, leaving 3 bases not matched to a gene. The CDR3 covers 15 residues. The V gene's germline CDR1 is SGHTA and CDR2 FQGNSA. This chain's CDR3 is CASSLVGLGYNEQFF. DNA for the CDR3: TGTGCCAGCAGCTTAGTGGGACTAGGTTACAATGAGCAGTTCTTC.

There are a few counts of this clonotype. This chain connects TRBV20-1 to TRBJ2-5; D tentatively reads TRBD1 or TRBD2 (5 bases each). Trimming took off 1 base at V and 3 bases at J, with 18 bases between the two ends. This CDR3 is built from 16 residues. The germline V gene has CDR1 DFQATT and CDR2 SNEGSKA (reference sequence). CDR3 coding DNA: TGCAGTGCTAGAGTAATAGGAGAGGGGCCAAAAGAGACCCAGTACTTC. It yields the protein CSARVIGEGPKETQYF.

The CDR3 nucleotides are TGCGCCAGCAGCCAAGTGGTAAACTATGGCTACACCTTC. Protein product: CASSQVVNYGYTF. The genes are TRBV4-3 and TRBJ1-2; D is undetermined. The germline CDR1 and CDR2 sequences are LGHNA and YSLEER. The CDR3 is made up of 13 amino acids. V was pared by 1 base and J by 2 bases, with 5 bases between.

This clonotype was observed a few times. The chain joins TRBV7-9 to TRBJ2-5; D remains unclear. Germline CDR1 is SEHNR and CDR2 is FQNEAQ (reference sequence). This CDR3 has 14 amino acids. The V end was cut by 5 bases, the J end by 0 bases, with 10 bases between. The CDR3, as DNA: TGTGCCAGCAGCCATCAACAGAACCAAGAGACCCAGTACTTC. Residues: CASSHQQNQETQYF.

Many counts were recorded for this clonotype. The genes are TRBV7-2 and TRBJ2-1, with 7 positions matching TRBD2. Germline V lookup: CDR1 SGHTA, CDR2 FQGNSA. The CDR3 totals 14 residues. V trimming: 7 bases; J trimming: 9 bases; junction bases outside the gene matches: 12. The CDR3 region has the DNA TGTGCCAGCACCCCCTGGCGGGAGTTCGGTGAGCAGTTCTTC. Translated, it gives CASTPWREFGEQFF. The whole variable domain, filled in from reference TRBV7-2 and TRBJ2-1, reads GAGVSQSPSNKVTEKGKDVELRCDPISGHTALYWYRQSLGQGLEFLIYFQGNSAPDKSGLPSDRFSAERTGGSVSTLTIQRTQQEDSAVYLCASTPWREFGEQFFGPGTRLTVL.

This clonotype was observed a handful of times. The CDR3 DNA sequence: TGCGCCAGCGCCTGGGGCGGTTCCTACAATGAGCAGTTCTTC. Amino acids: CASAWGGSYNEQFF. The V gene is TRBV5-1, the J gene TRBJ2-1, with TRBD1 as a possible D gene (5 bases). Germline CDR1 is SGHRS and CDR2 is YFSETQ. V lost 7 bases and J lost 1, with 12 bases in between. This CDR3 is 14 amino acids long. Filled out from reference TRBV5-1 and TRBJ2-1, the complete variable domain reads KAGVTQTPRYLIKTRGQQVTLSCSPISGHRSVSWYQQTPGQGLQFLFEYFSETQRNKGNFPGRFSGRQFSNSRSEMNVSTLELGDSALYLCASAWGGSYNEQFFGPGTRLTVL.